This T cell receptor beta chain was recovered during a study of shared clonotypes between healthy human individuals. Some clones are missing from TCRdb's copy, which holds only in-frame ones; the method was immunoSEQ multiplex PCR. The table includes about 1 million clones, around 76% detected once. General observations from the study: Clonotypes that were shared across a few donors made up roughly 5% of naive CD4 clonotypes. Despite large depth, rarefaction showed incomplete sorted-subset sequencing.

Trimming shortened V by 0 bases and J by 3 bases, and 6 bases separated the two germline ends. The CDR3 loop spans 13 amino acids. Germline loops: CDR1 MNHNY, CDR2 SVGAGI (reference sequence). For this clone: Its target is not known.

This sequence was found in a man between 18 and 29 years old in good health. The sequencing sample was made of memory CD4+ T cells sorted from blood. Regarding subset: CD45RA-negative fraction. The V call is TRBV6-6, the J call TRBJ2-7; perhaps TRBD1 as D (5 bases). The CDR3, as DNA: TGTGCCAGCAGTTACTCTCAGGGCTACGAGCAGTACTTC. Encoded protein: CASSYSQGYEQYF.